The 18 T cell receptor beta chains given below trace back to one sample, sequenced in a study of cytomegalovirus exposure and HLA in healthy donors. The repertoire was sequenced with immunoSEQ multiplex PCR; TCRdb's copy has only in-frame clones and lacks some. The sample includes 75,000 to 100,000 clones, about 96% of them seen just once. Sequenced: PBMCs. The receptors shown here come from a man in his late teens or twenties in good health and CMV-seronegative.

The V call is TRBV5-1, the J call TRBJ2-7; D remains unclear. The CDR3 is 14 residues long. Trimming removed 4 bases from V and 5 bases from J, with 16 bases in between. CDR1 and CDR2 (germline): SGHRS, YFSETQ. CDR3 in DNA: TGCGCCAGCAGCCTCTCGTGGGCTGTAAACGAGCAGTACTTC. This sequence encodes CASSLSWAVNEQYF.

This chain joins TRBV11-3 and TRBJ2-3; 7 positions agree with TRBD2. Unmatched junction bases numbered 11, after V lost 6 bases and J lost 2 bases. The germline gives CDR1 SGHNT, CDR2 YENEEA. This CDR3 has 16 amino acids. CDR3: CASSPGTKANTDTQYF. In nucleotides, the CDR3 is TGTGCCAGCAGTCCCGGGACTAAGGCCAACACAGATACGCAGTATTTT.

The chain has TRBV7-2 and TRBJ2-3; D gene uncertain. The CDR3 is 11 amino acids. The V gene's germline CDR1 is SGHTA and CDR2 FQGNSA. V was trimmed by 1 base and J by 10 bases, leaving 6 bases between them. CDR3 in amino acids: CASSLGVAQYF. DNA for the CDR3: TGTGCCAGCAGCTTAGGAGTGGCGCAGTATTTT.

The gene calls are TRBV7-9 and TRBJ2-7, with a possible D match to TRBD1 (6 bases). The CDR3 consists of 14 residues. Germline CDR1 and CDR2: SEHNR and FQNEAQ (reference sequence). The V end lost 5 bases, the J end lost 7 bases, and 18 bases lay between the germline ends. As DNA, the CDR3 is TGTGCCAGCAGCCTCTCTTCACACAGGGAAGAGCAGTACTTC. This gives the protein CASSLSSHREEQYF.

V gene TRBV27 combines with J gene TRBJ2-7, with TRBD2 as a possible D gene (6 bases). The CDR3 is 14 amino acids. The germline CDR1 and CDR2 sequences are MNHEY and SMNVEV (reference sequence). V dropped 2 bases and J dropped 3 bases, with 11 bases sitting between them. The CDR3, as DNA: TGTGCCAGCAGTTTAGGGGGGTCTGGCTACGAGCAGTACTTC. Protein product: CASSLGGSGYEQYF.

V is TRBV2 and J is TRBJ2-1; D possibly corresponds to TRBD2 (6 bases). The germline V gene encodes CDR1 SNHLY and CDR2 FYNNEI. This CDR3 spans 15 amino acids. Trimming cost V 5 bases and J 3 bases, with 14 bases left between them. In nucleotides, the CDR3 is TGTGCCAGCAGTCGACTCCGGGACTTCTACAATGAGCAGTTCTTC. Encoded protein: CASSRLRDFYNEQFF.

The V call is TRBV19, the J call TRBJ2-3, with 10 nucleotides matching TRBD2. This CDR3 region has 16 residues. Trimming cost V 5 bases and J 2 bases; bases outside gene matches: 7. The germline gives CDR1 LNHDA, CDR2 SQIVND (reference sequence). In DNA form, the CDR3 reads TGTGCCAGTAGTGTCATGGGACTAGCGTTCACAGATACGCAGTATTTT. It codes for CASSVMGLAFTDTQYF.

V and J are TRBV6-1 and TRBJ2-7; D might be TRBD1 (5 bases). The V gene lost 3 bases and the J gene lost 3 bases, with 6 bases spanning the gap. The germline CDR1 and CDR2 sequences are MNHNS and SASEGT. CDR3 size: 12 residues. The CDR3 DNA reads as TGTGCCAGCAGTGACGACAGCTACGAGCAGTACGTC. It translates to CASSDDSYEQYV.

The V and J genes are TRBV20-1 and TRBJ1-3; D might be TRBD1 (5 bases). The CDR3 sequence is 11 residues long. The germline V gene encodes CDR1 DFQATT and CDR2 SNEGSKA (reference sequence). V was trimmed by 4 bases and J by 10 bases, leaving 11 bases between them. The CDR3 coding sequence is TGCAGTGCTATTCAGGGTTCGACCATATATTTT. The encoded protein is CSAIQGSTIYF.

As to this clone: At one of its ends the junction is not consistent with the germline gene, which may arise from a read error. The chain joins TRBV7-7 to TRBJ2-2; D possibly corresponds to TRBD1 (6 bases). The CDR3 has 15 residues. Germline loops: CDR1 SSHAT, CDR2 FNYEAQ (reference sequence). The CDR3 here is CASSSTGLNTGELFF. CDR3 DNA: TGTGCTAGCAGCTCAACAGGGCTCAACACCGGGGAGCTGTTTTTT. Variable domain in full (rest from reference TRBV7-7 and TRBJ2-2): GAGVSQSPRYKVTKRGQDVTLRCDPISSHATLYWYQQALGQGPEFLTYFNYEAQPDKSGLPSDRFSAERPEGSISTLTIQRTEQRDSAMYRCASSSTGLNTGELFFGEGSRLTVL.

The rearrangement uses TRBV18 and TRBJ2-3; TRBD1 matches 7 bases. The V segment lost 4 bases and the J segment 2 bases; nucleotides outside the gene matches: 6. The germline V gene encodes CDR1 KGHSH and CDR2 LQKENI. The CDR3 sequence is 15 residues long. CDR3 DNA: TGTGCCAGCTCACTAGGGACAGCAGACACAGATACGCAGTATTTT. Translated, it gives CASSLGTADTDTQYF. Variable domain in full (rest from reference TRBV18 and TRBJ2-3): NAGVMQNPRHLVRRRGQEARLRCSPMKGHSHVYWYRQLPEEGLKFMVYLQKENIIDESGMPKERFSAEFPKEGPSILRIQQVVRGDSAAYFCASSLGTADTDTQYFGPGTRLTVL.

The gene calls are TRBV6-4 and TRBJ1-5, with 8 bases fitting TRBD1. The CDR3 length is 19 residues. The J segment lost 4 bases and the V segment lost 8 bases, leaving 22 bases of the junction unmatched. Germline CDR1 MRHNA, CDR2 SNTAGT. The chain's CDR3 is CASGPQGTGDFPLNQPQHF. CDR3 nucleotides: TGTGCCAGCGGACCTCAAGGGACAGGTGATTTTCCCCTGAATCAGCCCCAGCATTTT.

The chain carries TRBV7-9 and TRBJ2-1, with D maybe TRBD2 (6 bases). Looked up from germline, CDR1 is SEHNR and CDR2 is FQNEAQ (reference sequence). V was shortened by 5 bases and J by 6 bases, with 17 bases between the two germline ends. This CDR3 region has 15 residues. The CDR3 DNA follows: TGTGCCAGCAGCGAGAAGGGGACTCACATCAATGAGCAGTTCTTC. Its translation is CASSEKGTHINEQFF.

This chain joins TRBV2 and TRBJ1-3, with no clear D. CDR3 size: 17 residues. Germline lookup yields CDR1 SNHLY and CDR2 FYNNEI. V was clipped by 0 bases and J by 4 bases, with 16 bases between them. In DNA form, the CDR3 reads TGTGCCAGCAGTGAAGCGCGGCCGAATTGGTCCGGAAACACCATATATTTT. As protein: CASSEARPNWSGNTIYF. The full variable domain, with the rest looked up from reference TRBV2 and TRBJ1-3, is EPEVTQTPSHQVTQMGQEVILRCVPISNHLYFYWYRQILGQKVEFLVSFYNNEISEKSEIFDDQFSVERPDGSNFTLKIRSTKLEDSAMYFCASSEARPNWSGNTIYFGEGSWLTVV.

This sequence joins TRBV5-5 and TRBJ2-7; TRBD1 might be the D (6 bases). Germline CDR1 reads SGHKS; CDR2 reads YYEKEE (reference sequence). Trimming pared 0 bases from V and 7 bases from J, leaving 17 bases between. The CDR3 extends over 15 amino acids. The CDR3 DNA is TGTGCCAGCAGCTTGGAGGGGACACGGTTCGGGGAGCAGTACGTC. Translation: CASSLEGTRFGEQYV.

The chain links TRBV5-5 to TRBJ2-7; 7 bases fit TRBD2. Germline CDR1 reads SGHKS; CDR2 reads YYEKEE (reference sequence). V lost 6 bases, J lost 4 bases, and 7 bases stayed unmatched. This CDR3 is built from 13 residues. CDR3 DNA: TGTGCCAGCATCCGGGGGGTGGGATACGAGCAGTACTTC. Residues: CASIRGVGYEQYF.

The gene calls are TRBV5-5 and TRBJ2-5; TRBD2 aligns across 10 bases. The CDR3 length is 18 residues. Germline assignment: CDR1 SGHKS and CDR2 YYEKEE (reference sequence). V lost 1 base, J lost 0 bases, and 9 bases stayed unmatched. CDR3 residues: CASSLSGLAGAYQETQYF. The CDR3 DNA reads TGTGCCAGCAGCTTGTCCGGCCTAGCGGGGGCGTACCAAGAGACCCAGTACTTC.

V and J are TRBV5-4 and TRBJ1-2, with 8 bases matching TRBD1. The CDR3 length is 14 residues. Germline lookup yields CDR1 SGHNT and CDR2 YYREEE (reference sequence). J lost 8 bases, V lost 2 bases, and 8 bases had no gene match. DNA for the CDR3: TGTGCCAGCAGCTTCAAGCAGGGGGCGGGCGGCTACACCTTC. This gives the protein CASSFKQGAGGYTF.